This TCR beta chain was found in a study of T cell changes during pregnancy in multiple sclerosis. Assay: immunoSEQ multiplex PCR; the TCRdb copy retains only in-frame clones and omits some. Among approximately 37,000 clones, 90% to 95% were seen once, and the ten largest hold about 1.7%. Trimming took off 5 bases at V and 5 bases at J, with 18 bases between the two ends. The germline CDR1 and CDR2 sequences are SEHNR and FQNEAQ (reference sequence). The CDR3 totals 15 residues. The receptor comes from a female donor with multiple sclerosis, enrolled in a pregnancy study. This sequence joins TRBV7-9 and TRBJ1-2, with a possible D match to TRBD1 (6 bases). Sequences were derived from peripheral blood, sampled in the third trimester of pregnancy. CDR3 sequence reads: CASSPSLTGPYGYTF. CDR3 nucleotides: TGTGCCAGCAGCCCTTCTCTGACAGGACCTTATGGCTACACCTTC. The variable domain in full, completed from reference TRBV7-9 and TRBJ1-2, reads DTGVSQNPRHKITKRGQNVTFRCDPISEHNRLYWYRQTLGQGPEFLTYFQNEAQLEKSRLLSDRFSAERPKGSFSTLEIQRTEQGDSAMYLCASSPSLTGPYGYTFGSGTRLTVV.